Shown below are 4 T cell receptor beta chains from a single sample sequenced in a study of identifying expanded T cells in peripheral blood. Assay: immunoSEQ multiplex PCR; the TCRdb copy retains only in-frame clones and omits some. The sample carries roughly 100,000 clones, 87% recorded once. The specimen sequenced was blood. These receptors all stem from a person between 18 and 75 years old in good health.

The gene calls are TRBV5-1 and TRBJ2-5; D not certain. The CDR3 is made up of 15 amino acids. Germline V gene sequence: CDR1 SGHRS, CDR2 YFSETQ. V lost 2 bases and J lost 1, with 12 bases in between. The CDR3 coding sequence is TGCGCCAGCAGCTTCCACGGCCGGACCCAAGAGACCCAGTACTTC. It yields the protein CASSFHGRTQETQYF.

This chain uses TRBV5-4 with TRBJ2-7; D assignment may be TRBD1 or TRBD2 (5 bases each). The germline gives CDR1 SGHNT, CDR2 YYREEE (reference sequence). V was cut by 3 bases and J by 2 bases, with 12 bases left in between. The CDR3 totals 14 residues. CDR3 sequence: CASSWGSGTYEQYF. Written as DNA, the CDR3 is TGTGCCAGCAGCTGGGGGTCCGGCACCTACGAGCAGTACTTC.

CDR3: CASSWPSGATLDEKLFF. The CDR3 nucleotides read TGTGCCAGCAGCTGGCCATCGGGGGCGACGTTGGATGAAAAACTGTTTTTT. The chain recombines TRBV7-9 with TRBJ1-4; D may be TRBD1 (6 bases). Per the germline V gene, CDR1 is SEHNR and CDR2 is FQNEAQ (reference sequence). Between the trimmed V and J ends, which lost 4 bases and 6 bases, there was a span of 21 bases. The CDR3 spans 17 residues. The whole variable domain, remainder taken from reference TRBV7-9 and TRBJ1-4, is DTGVSQNPRHKITKRGQNVTFRCDPISEHNRLYWYRQTLGQGPEFLTYFQNEAQLEKSRLLSDRFSAERPKGSFSTLEIQRTEQGDSAMYLCASSWPSGATLDEKLFFGSGTQLSVL.

The rearrangement joins TRBV7-2 to TRBJ2-7; D perhaps matches TRBD1 (5 bases). The CDR3 extends over 15 amino acids. The ends were cut back, 4 bases at V and 4 bases at J, with 17 bases in the middle. Germline lookup yields CDR1 SGHTA and CDR2 FQGNSA. Here the CDR3 DNA reads TGTGCCAGCAGCTCACAAGGGGCAGGGCCTTACGAGCAGTACTTC. Protein sequence: CASSSQGAGPYEQYF.